This TCR beta chain was identified during a study of shared clonotypes between healthy human individuals. Germline V gene data show CDR1 as LNHDA and CDR2 as SQIVND (reference sequence). The CDR3 extends over 14 amino acids. The V end was cut by 4 bases, the J end by 2 bases, with 12 bases between. Using 200 ng DNA, around 30,000 T cell genomes, the sorted-subset replicate PCRs were run. Measured with immunoSEQ multiplex PCR; TCRdb has only the in-frame clones, and not every one. The sample records 2.3 million or so clones, more than 85% being singletons. The rearrangement uses TRBV19 and TRBJ2-7, with D unresolved. Sequences were obtained from naive CD4+ T cells from PBMCs. The subset is: CD45RA+ positively selected. The sequence was collected from a man younger than 35 in good health. Some clones in this sample may be carry-over from other donors' samples. The CDR3 coding sequence is TGTGCCAGTAGTAGGGTAGCCCCGACCTACGAGCAGTACTTC. Its translation is CASSRVAPTYEQYF.